The sequence of this T cell receptor (beta chain) was determined in a study of PD-1 blockade in classical Hodgkin lymphoma. Sequencing was performed with immunoSEQ multiplex PCR; in TCRdb, only in-frame clones are kept and a portion is missing. The data contain some 38,000 clones, roughly four fifths of them seen just once; the ten biggest clones take up around 9.9%. Germline CDR1 SGHRS, CDR2 YFSETQ. The CDR3 runs to 15 residues. Between the trimmed V and J ends, which lost 4 bases and 1 base, there was a span of 14 bases. Regarding the study as a whole: What caused the repertoire differences, perhaps disease activity or prior therapy, remains undefined. Baseline TCR diversity was reportedly lower in newly diagnosed patients than in healthy donors. It was reported as lower still in relapsed/refractory patients. Significant TCR diversity gains by C4D1 occurred in CD4+ but not CD8+ cells.

Worth noting for this clone: The antigen remains unidentified.

All trial patients relapsed after autologous stem cell transplantation. Best overall response was complete response, partial response or progressive disease in these relapsed/refractory classical Hodgkin lymphoma patients. The chain couples TRBV5-1 to TRBJ1-1; D is possibly TRBD1 (5 bases). The input for sequencing was peripheral blood mononuclear cells (PBMCs), taken at baseline. This receptor was taken from a human donor with classical Hodgkin lymphoma. In nucleotides, the CDR3 is TGCGCCAGCAGCCCCCCGTGGGGCACGAACACTGAAGCTTTCTTT. This translates into CASSPPWGTNTEAFF.